The source of this T cell receptor (beta chain) is a study of T cell responses to AZD1222 COVID-19 vaccine. Whole-study context: Both about-4-week and about-12-week second-dose recipients were combined. Overall study results and limits: The study found vaccine-associated CD4 TCRs spanning spike, dominant at 160-218 and 743-854. Repertoire sampling was restricted to post-peak T cell response timepoints.

Profiled with immunoSEQ multiplex PCR; TCRdb holds only in-frame clones, not every one. The sample lists some 150,000 clones, 90% seen once, with approximately 1.8% in the top ten. As to this clone: Its antigen is undetermined.

The V end lost 4 bases, the J end lost 1 base, and 14 bases lay between the germline ends. The CDR3 is 16 amino acids. CDR1 is MRHNA and CDR2 is SNTAGT in the germline V gene. The V and J genes are TRBV6-4 and TRBJ2-1; no reliable D call. The TCR originated in an adult in good health. The sample was peripheral blood, taken on day 0 of AZD1222 vaccination. CDR3 DNA sequence: TGTGCCAGCAGTGCCCGAGTTCTGACGTCCTACAATGAGCAGTTCTTC. Its translation: CASSARVLTSYNEQFF.